This TCR beta chain was captured by sequencing in a study of shared T cell receptors in the human thymus. TCRdb's copy holds only in-frame clones and misses some; the assay was immunoSEQ multiplex PCR. Of hundreds of thousands of clones listed, around 87% are singletons. These same data were also listed under a study on human thymus T cells. That paper notes: Thymic TCR repertoires of unrelated people reportedly overlapped highly.

Sequenced sample: thymocytes. This TCR derives from a boy less than two years old with a congenital heart defect.

The CDR3 loop reads CASSQDTTLVTEAFF. As DNA, the CDR3 is TGCGCCAGCAGCCAAGATACGACTCTGGTAACTGAAGCTTTCTTT. The V and J genes are TRBV4-1 and TRBJ1-1; D gene ambiguous. The ends were cut back, 0 bases at V and 5 bases at J, with 13 bases in the middle. The germline V gene encodes CDR1 MGHRA and CDR2 YSYEKL. This CDR3 is 15 amino acids long.